This TCR beta chain was recovered during a study of blood T cell repertoires in COVID-19. Authors' processing steps: Amplification with reference gene primers provided the estimates of nucleated cell counts. Produced via immunoSEQ multiplex PCR; TCRdb's table is partial and in-frame only. V and J calls and clone size are as listed in that table; D and trimming were resolved from the DNA. The sample lists 45,000 to 55,000 clones, roughly 86% seen once, with about 12% in the top ten. The CDR3 runs to 17 residues. CDR1 and CDR2 (germline): SGHVT, SQSDAQ. Trimming removed 2 bases from V and 0 bases from J, with 14 bases in between.

This TCR was sampled from a man aged 65 to 79 with active COVID-19. Sequencing was carried out using peripheral blood. V is TRBV7-4 and J is TRBJ1-5, with D hard to call. CDR3 nucleotides: TGTGCCAGCAGCTTACGACATACCAAATATAGCAATCAGCCCCAGCATTTT. This codes for CASSLRHTKYSNQPQHF.